This T cell receptor (beta chain) came from a study of human T cells and chemical hapten exposure. Study results and caveats: Expanded TCRs showed more large CDR3 clusters than pre-sensitization or healthy control sets.

MiXCR, applied by TCRdb to the RACE reads, yields one record per CDR3 protein. The sample contains roughly 380,000 distinct CDR3 sequences, 5.1% of which appear only once. The germline V gene encodes CDR1 MNHEY and CDR2 SVGEGT. Trimming at V came to 4 bases and at J to 7 bases, leaving 4 bases not matched to a gene. CDR3 size: 14 residues. The sample's time point: pre-sensitization, week 0. Noted treatment: therapeutic diphenylcyclopropenone sensitization with weekly scalp DPC. On this clonotype itself: Its antigen is unknown.

The sequenced sample was whole blood, obtained in connection with sensitization to the hapten diphenylcyclopropenone (DPC). The rearrangement joins TRBV6-2 or TRBV6-3 to TRBJ2-1; the match to TRBD2 covers 10 bases. This receptor was identified in a woman in her forties or fifties with alopecia areata. Some clones in this sample may be carry-over from other donors' samples. The CDR3 DNA reads TGTGCCAGCAGTTGGGCTAGCGGGAGAAATGAGCAGTTCTTC. It translates to CASSWASGRNEQFF.